These 10 T cell receptor beta chains share one sample of origin, sequenced in a study of shared clonotypes between healthy human individuals. Clones were read by immunoSEQ multiplex PCR, and TCRdb kept only the in-frame ones, dropping some. Of over 1.5 million clones in the sample, nearly 99% were seen once. Sequenced material: naive CD4+ T cells sorted from blood. Subset here: CD45RA+ positively selected. The receptors come from a man aged 25-45 years in good health.

V and J are TRBV6-1 and TRBJ1-1; D remains unclear. Trimming stripped 1 base from V and 9 bases from J, with 9 bases between. The CDR3 has 12 residues. Germline V gene data show CDR1 as MNHNS and CDR2 as SASEGT. CDR3 coding DNA: TGTGCCAGCAGTGAAGGGTTAGCCAAAGCTTTCTTT. This codes for CASSEGLAKAFF.

As for this clone: The sample holds other DNA sequences that translate to the same CDR3. V is TRBV14 and J is TRBJ2-7; no clear D gene. This CDR3 has 12 residues. Germline V gives CDR1 SGHDN, CDR2 FVKESK. V was cut by 1 base and J by 2 bases, with 3 bases left in between. For the CDR3, the DNA is TGTGCCAGCAGCCAAGGGCCCTACGAGCAGTACTTC. Translation gives CASSQGPYEQYF.

This chain joins TRBV28 and TRBJ2-3; D gene unclear. The V gene lost 5 bases and the J gene lost 3 bases, with 9 bases spanning the gap. Germline loops: CDR1 MDHEN, CDR2 SYDVKM. The CDR3 spans 13 residues. CDR3 residues: CASSPEGTDTQYF. CDR3 coding DNA: TGTGCCAGCAGTCCCGAAGGGACAGATACGCAGTATTTT.

The chain has TRBV7-9 and TRBJ2-7, with D possibly being TRBD2 (7 bases). This CDR3 contains 18 residues. Germline lookup yields CDR1 SEHNR and CDR2 FQNEAQ (reference sequence). V was shortened by 5 bases and J by 5 bases, with 28 bases between the two germline ends. The CDR3 spells CASSLGDYGGQIRDEQYF. CDR3 DNA: TGTGCCAGCAGCCTCGGGGACTACGGGGGCCAAATTAGGGACGAGCAGTACTTC.

As concerns this clone: This specimen includes other DNA sequences encoding the same CDR3. CDR3 region: CASSISANEKLFF. CDR3 bases: TGTGCCAGTAGCATATCGGCGAATGAAAAACTGTTTTTT. This chain links TRBV19 with TRBJ1-4; D unresolved. V lost 6 bases to trimming and J lost 5 bases, with 10 bases between them. This CDR3 contains 13 residues. Germline CDR1 is LNHDA and CDR2 is SQIVND (reference sequence).

The rearrangement uses TRBV5-1 and TRBJ2-3; D gene unclear. The V end lost 0 bases, the J end lost 3 bases, and 11 bases lay between the germline ends. This CDR3 is built from 15 residues. The germline gives CDR1 SGHRS, CDR2 YFSETQ. CDR3 nucleotide sequence: TGCGCCAGCAGCTTGGTGGGGTATGGGACAGATACGCAGTATTTT. The encoded protein is CASSLVGYGTDTQYF.

The chain carries TRBV10-3 and TRBJ1-4; D possibly corresponds to TRBD1 (6 bases). Germline V gives CDR1 ENHRY, CDR2 SYGVKD. Trimming removed 10 bases at V and 2 bases at J, with 14 bases between. The CDR3 loop spans 14 amino acids. The CDR3 spells CATQGLGTNEKLFF. CDR3 sequence (DNA): TGTGCCACACAGGGACTTGGGACTAATGAAAAACTGTTTTTT.

This chain uses TRBV2 with TRBJ2-1; tentative D call: TRBD2 (6 bases). V lost 6 bases, J lost 13 bases, and 13 bases lay in between. Germline lookup yields CDR1 SNHLY and CDR2 FYNNEI. The CDR3 length is 11 residues. CDR3 region: CASRRDSFQFF. The CDR3, as DNA: TGTGCCAGCAGGAGGGACTCCTTTCAGTTCTTC.

Notes on this clone: The identical CDR3 is also encoded by other nucleotide sequences in the sample. The CDR3 sequence: CASSIDRSYEQYF. In nucleotides, the CDR3 is TGTGCCAGTAGTATAGATCGGAGCTACGAGCAGTACTTC. V and J are TRBV19 and TRBJ2-7, with unresolved D. V lost 0 bases, J lost 3 bases, and 6 bases lay in between. The CDR3 is 13 amino acids. Looked up from germline, CDR1 is LNHDA and CDR2 is SQIVND (reference sequence). The full variable domain, its missing parts supplied by reference TRBV19 and TRBJ2-7, is DGGITQSPKYLFRKEGQNVTLSCEQNLNHDAMYWYRQDPGQGLRLIYYSQIVNDFQKGDIAEGYSVSREKKESFPLTVTSAQKNPTAFYLCASSIDRSYEQYFGPGTRLTVT.

The CDR3 nucleotides read TGTGCCAGCTCACCCACACAGAACAATGAGCAGTTCTTC. It encodes CASSPTQNNEQFF. The chain is built from TRBV18 and TRBJ2-1; D is undetermined. V was clipped by 3 bases and J by 5 bases, with 8 bases between them. The CDR3 has 13 residues. In germline, CDR1 is KGHSH, CDR2 LQKENI.